One and the same sample provided the 11 T cell receptor beta chains below, sequenced in a study of shared clonotypes between healthy human individuals. Clones were read by immunoSEQ multiplex PCR, and TCRdb kept only the in-frame ones, dropping some. The table has roughly 2.4 million clones, around 95% seen once. The source material was naive CD4+ T cells sorted from blood. The subset is: CD45RA+ positively selected. The origin of the receptors is a man aged 18 to 29 in good health.

The V and J genes are TRBV7-9 and TRBJ2-7; 7 positions agree with TRBD1. This CDR3 is 13 amino acids long. The germline V gene encodes CDR1 SEHNR and CDR2 FQNEAQ (reference sequence). V shed 5 bases, J shed 4 bases, and the junction held 5 bases outside the gene matches. The CDR3 loop is CASSRPTGYEQYF. The CDR3 DNA reads TGTGCCAGCAGCCGACCGACAGGGTACGAGCAGTACTTC.

This sequence joins TRBV5-1 and TRBJ2-7; D may match TRBD1 or TRBD2 (5 bases each). V was trimmed by 4 bases and J by 6 bases, leaving 17 bases between them. This CDR3 is 14 amino acids long. Germline CDR1 is SGHRS and CDR2 is YFSETQ. The CDR3 is CASSPDNGGAEQYF. The CDR3 DNA is TGCGCCAGCAGCCCGGACAACGGAGGTGCCGAGCAGTACTTC.

The CDR3 is CASSTSGTAHPEQFF. The DNA for the CDR3 is TGTGCCAGCAGTACCTCCGGGACAGCTCACCCTGAGCAGTTCTTC. The V gene is TRBV28, the J gene TRBJ2-1, with 7 bases identical to TRBD1. Trimming cost V 5 bases and J 9 bases; bases outside gene matches: 13. Germline V lookup: CDR1 MDHEN, CDR2 SYDVKM. The length of the CDR3 is 15 residues.

The V gene is TRBV29-1, the J gene TRBJ2-3; D uncertain. This CDR3 is built from 12 residues. Between the trimmed V and J ends, which lost 5 bases and 4 bases, there was a span of 10 bases. Germline V gene data show CDR1 as SQVTM and CDR2 as ANQGSEA. The CDR3 DNA is TGCAGCGTTCCCGGTAGGTCAGATACGCAGTATTTT. Its translation: CSVPGRSDTQYF.

The chain links TRBV5-1 to TRBJ2-1, with TRBD1 matching over 7 bases. Germline V gene lookup returns CDR1 SGHRS and CDR2 YFSETQ. The CDR3 loop spans 16 amino acids. V shed 0 bases and J 7 bases; nucleotides not matched to a gene: 10. CDR3 sequence reads: CASSLAEDRPVNEQFF. The CDR3, as DNA: TGCGCCAGCAGCTTGGCCGAGGACAGGCCTGTAAATGAGCAGTTCTTC.

This chain joins TRBV6-5 and TRBJ1-1, with no clear D. CDR3 length: 13 residues. Germline V gives CDR1 MNHEY, CDR2 SVGAGI. V was trimmed by 3 bases and J by 5 bases, leaving 10 bases between them. CDR3 in amino acids: CASSYEVGTEAFF. The DNA of the CDR3 is TGTGCCAGCAGTTATGAGGTGGGGACTGAAGCTTTCTTT.

The chain recombines TRBV10-1 with TRBJ2-1; 15 bases line up with TRBD2. The germline V gene has CDR1 WNHNN and CDR2 SYGVQD (reference sequence). The length of the CDR3 is 18 residues. V lost 0 bases and J lost 2; bases outside the gene matches: 2. The CDR3 spells CASSESGLAGGTYNEQFF. The DNA for the CDR3 is TGCGCCAGCAGTGAGTCAGGACTAGCGGGAGGGACCTACAATGAGCAGTTCTTC.

The V call is TRBV5-1, the J call TRBJ2-7, with TRBD1 identical over 11 bases. Germline trimming cut 4 bases from V and 3 bases from J; bases unmatched to any gene: 6. This CDR3 has 15 residues. The germline V gene encodes CDR1 SGHRS and CDR2 YFSETQ. As DNA, the CDR3 is TGCGCCAGCAGCCGGGGACAGGGGGTCGGCTACGAGCAGTACTTC. Protein sequence: CASSRGQGVGYEQYF. The variable domain in full, with the rest retrieved from reference TRBV5-1 and TRBJ2-7, is KAGVTQTPRYLIKTRGQQVTLSCSPISGHRSVSWYQQTPGQGLQFLFEYFSETQRNKGNFPGRFSGRQFSNSRSEMNVSTLELGDSALYLCASSRGQGVGYEQYFGPGTRLTVT.

The gene calls are TRBV28 and TRBJ2-7; a possible D gene is TRBD1 (5 bases). Germline V gene data show CDR1 as MDHEN and CDR2 as SYDVKM. V was cut by 4 bases and J by 4 bases, with 20 bases left in between. CDR3 length equals 16 residues. The chain's CDR3 is CASSSRQFPEWYEQYF. The CDR3 DNA follows: TGTGCCAGCAGTTCCCGACAGTTCCCTGAGTGGTACGAGCAGTACTTC.

V usage is TRBV11-1 and J usage is TRBJ2-2; a possible D gene is TRBD1 (6 bases). The V gene lost 5 bases and the J gene lost 10 bases, with 14 bases spanning the gap. Germline assignment: CDR1 SGHAT and CDR2 FQDESV (reference sequence). The CDR3 runs to 13 residues. The CDR3: CASSPRHREELFF. The CDR3 DNA reads as TGTGCCAGCAGCCCACGACACAGGGAGGAGCTGTTTTTT.

The gene calls are TRBV10-3 and TRBJ2-3, with 9 bases fitting TRBD1. This CDR3 has 13 residues. V lost 10 bases and J lost 5; bases outside the gene matches: 7. Germline-derived CDR1 and CDR2 are ENHRY and SYGVKD. CDR3 loop: CATRDRVGDTQYF. In DNA, the CDR3 is TGTGCCACTAGGGACAGGGTTGGAGATACGCAGTATTTT.